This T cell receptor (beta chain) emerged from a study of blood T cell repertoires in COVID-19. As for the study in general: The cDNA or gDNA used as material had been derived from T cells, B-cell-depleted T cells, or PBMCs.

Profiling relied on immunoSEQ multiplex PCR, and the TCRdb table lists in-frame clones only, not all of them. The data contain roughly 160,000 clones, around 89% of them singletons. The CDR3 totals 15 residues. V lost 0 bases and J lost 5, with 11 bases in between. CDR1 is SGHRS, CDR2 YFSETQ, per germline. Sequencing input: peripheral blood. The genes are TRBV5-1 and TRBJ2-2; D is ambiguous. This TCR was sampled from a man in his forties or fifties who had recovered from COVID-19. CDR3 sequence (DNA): TGCGCCAGCAGCTTGGAGGAACTCAGGACCGGGGAGCTGTTTTTT. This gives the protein CASSLEELRTGELFF.